Below, 2 T cell receptor beta chains from the same sample are listed, as sequenced in a study of identical twins. MiXCR was run by TCRdb on the 5' RACE reads, yielding one entry per CDR3 protein. The table records some 1,600,000 distinct CDR3 sequences, about 32% of them present only once. The sequenced material came from cord blood. The receptor source for this set is a newborn girl in good health.

The chain carries TRBV5-4 and TRBJ1-1; 10 nucleotides match TRBD1. CDR1 and CDR2 (germline): SGHNT, YYREEE (reference sequence). J lost 8 bases, V lost 0 bases, and 7 bases had no gene match. This CDR3 is 15 amino acids long. CDR3 protein: CASSLGGQGRGEAFF. CDR3 DNA: TGTGCCAGCAGCTTGGGGGGACAGGGGAGAGGGGAAGCTTTCTTT.

The rearrangement uses TRBV6-6 and TRBJ2-3; D may match TRBD1 or TRBD2 (5 bases each). This CDR3 is 15 amino acids long. Germline assignment: CDR1 MNHNY and CDR2 SVGAGI (reference sequence). Trimming took off 6 bases at V and 1 base at J, with 14 bases between the two ends. In nucleotides, the CDR3 is TGTGCCAGCAGAAACCGGGACCCAGGCACAGATACGCAGTATTTT. Translated: CASRNRDPGTDTQYF.